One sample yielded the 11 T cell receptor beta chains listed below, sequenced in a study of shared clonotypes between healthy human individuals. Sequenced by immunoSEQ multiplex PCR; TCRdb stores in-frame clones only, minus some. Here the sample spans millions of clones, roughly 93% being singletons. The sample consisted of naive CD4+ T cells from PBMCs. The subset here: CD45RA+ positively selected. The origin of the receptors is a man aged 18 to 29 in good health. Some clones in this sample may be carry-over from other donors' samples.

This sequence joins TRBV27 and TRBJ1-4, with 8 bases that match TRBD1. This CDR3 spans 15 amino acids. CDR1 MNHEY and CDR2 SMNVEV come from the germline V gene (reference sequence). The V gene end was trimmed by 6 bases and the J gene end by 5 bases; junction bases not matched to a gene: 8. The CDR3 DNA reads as TGTGCCAGCAGCAGAGACAGGGGAGCGAATGAAAAACTGTTTTTT. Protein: CASSRDRGANEKLFF.

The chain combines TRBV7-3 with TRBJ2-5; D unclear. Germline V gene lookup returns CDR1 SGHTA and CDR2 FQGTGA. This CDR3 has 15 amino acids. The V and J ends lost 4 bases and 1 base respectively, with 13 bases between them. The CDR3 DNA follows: TGTGCCAGCAGCTCGAGAATCGGCCGCCAAGAGACCCAGTACTTC. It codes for CASSSRIGRQETQYF.

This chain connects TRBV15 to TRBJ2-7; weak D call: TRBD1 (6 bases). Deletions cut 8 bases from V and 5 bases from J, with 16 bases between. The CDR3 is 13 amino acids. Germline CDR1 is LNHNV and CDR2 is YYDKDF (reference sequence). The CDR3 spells CATGSPGDHEQYF. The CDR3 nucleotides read TGTGCCACCGGGTCGCCAGGGGATCACGAGCAGTACTTC.

CDR3 region: CASTQDRDSYEQYF. The CDR3, as DNA: TGTGCCAGCACCCAGGACAGGGACTCCTACGAGCAGTACTTC. This chain connects TRBV2 to TRBJ2-5; TRBD1 aligns across 8 bases. The J call may be wrong; the DNA end is better matched by TRBJ2-7. CDR1 and CDR2 from the germline V gene are SNHLY and FYNNEI. The CDR3 is made up of 14 amino acids.

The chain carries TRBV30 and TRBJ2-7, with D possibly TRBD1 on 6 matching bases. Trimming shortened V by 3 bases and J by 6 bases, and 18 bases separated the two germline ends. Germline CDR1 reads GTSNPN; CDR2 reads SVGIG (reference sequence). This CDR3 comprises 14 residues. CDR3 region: CAWSRGVRGSEQYF. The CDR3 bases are TGTGCCTGGAGCAGGGGAGTACGGGGTAGCGAGCAGTACTTC.

In DNA form, the CDR3 reads TGTGCCAGCAGTCCCCCCCAGGGGAGGGCCACCGGGGAGCTGTTTTTT. Amino acids: CASSPPQGRATGELFF. The chain combines TRBV28 with TRBJ2-2; perhaps TRBD2 as D (7 bases). The CDR3 extends over 16 amino acids. Germline lookup yields CDR1 MDHEN and CDR2 SYDVKM. Between the trimmed V and J ends, which lost 5 bases and 4 bases, there was a span of 17 bases.

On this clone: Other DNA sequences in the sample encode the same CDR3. This chain's CDR3 is CASSEVYEQYF. CDR3 DNA sequence: TGTGCCAGCAGTGAAGTGTACGAGCAGTACTTC. The chain uses TRBV2 and TRBJ2-7; D remains unclear. CDR3 size: 11 residues. Trimming removed 1 base from V and 4 bases from J, with 2 bases in between. The V gene's germline CDR1 is SNHLY and CDR2 FYNNEI.

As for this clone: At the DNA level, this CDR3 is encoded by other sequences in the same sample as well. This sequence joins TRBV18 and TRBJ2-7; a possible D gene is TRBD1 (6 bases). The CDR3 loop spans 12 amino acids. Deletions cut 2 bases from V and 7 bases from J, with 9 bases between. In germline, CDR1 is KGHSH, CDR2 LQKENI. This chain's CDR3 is CASSPGTFEQYF. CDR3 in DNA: TGTGCCAGCTCACCAGGGACATTTGAGCAGTACTTC.

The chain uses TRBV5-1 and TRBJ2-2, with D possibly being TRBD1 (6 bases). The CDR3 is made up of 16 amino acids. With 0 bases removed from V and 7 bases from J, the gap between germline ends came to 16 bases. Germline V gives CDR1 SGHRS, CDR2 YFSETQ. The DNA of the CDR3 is TGCGCCAGCAGCTTGGCTGCCGGGACATCGAGCGGGGAGCTGTTTTTT. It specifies CASSLAAGTSSGELFF.

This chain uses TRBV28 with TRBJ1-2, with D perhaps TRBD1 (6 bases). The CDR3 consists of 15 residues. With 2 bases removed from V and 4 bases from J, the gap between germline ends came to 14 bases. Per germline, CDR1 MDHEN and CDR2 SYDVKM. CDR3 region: CASSLKGGAGYGYTF. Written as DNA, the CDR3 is TGTGCCAGCAGTTTAAAGGGGGGCGCAGGCTATGGCTACACCTTC.

The DNA for the CDR3 is TGCGCCAGCAGCCAAGATTGGGCCGGGACAGACTATGGCTACACCTTC. Its protein is CASSQDWAGTDYGYTF. The J gene is TRBJ1-2, the V gene TRBV4-3, with 7 nucleotides matching TRBD1. Germline CDR1 reads LGHNA; CDR2 reads YSLEER. This CDR3 contains 16 residues. Losses at the gene ends were 0 bases for V and 3 bases for J; bases not matched to a gene: 7.